Presented here are 2 T cell receptor beta chains from one specimen sequenced in a study of blood T cells in healthy people across ages. Next came a second PCR, run for about 6 to 12 cycles, which used a sample-barcoded 5' primer along with a J-beta primer mix. In TCRdb, the 5' RACE reads were re-called with MiXCR into one record per CDR3 protein. The table lists 1.5 million to 1.8 million distinct CDR3 sequences, roughly two fifths of them singletons, with about 3.8% in the top ten. The sample consisted of blood. These receptors originate from a young woman in good health.

The V and J genes are TRBV7-6 and TRBJ2-2; D gene ambiguous. Between the trimmed V and J ends, which lost 3 bases and 3 bases, there was a span of 8 bases. There are 14 residues in the CDR3. The germline V gene encodes CDR1 SGHVS and CDR2 FNYEAQ. The CDR3 here is CASSFMEYTGELFF. The CDR3 DNA sequence: TGTGCCAGCAGCTTTATGGAGTACACCGGGGAGCTGTTTTTT.

Points on this clonotype: The junction departs from the called germline gene at one end, perhaps through a read error. The chain joins TRBV10-3 to TRBJ1-1, with TRBD1 identical over 7 bases. The germline V gene encodes CDR1 ENHRY and CDR2 SYGVKD. The CDR3 consists of 16 residues. The CDR3 is CAISGLRDSQGRETFF. Here the CDR3 DNA reads TGTGCCATCAGTGGGTTGCGGGACAGCCAAGGTCGTGAAACTTTCTTT.